The rows below give T cell receptor beta chains drawn from one sample of a study of blood T cell repertoires in COVID-19. Clones were read by immunoSEQ multiplex PCR, and TCRdb kept only the in-frame ones, dropping some. The sample includes more than 80,000 clones, approximately 80% seen only once; the top ten take 14%. Sequencing was carried out using peripheral blood. These receptors came from a woman aged 55-70 years with acute or convalescent COVID-19. Both conserved end residues are part of each CDR3. Each record gives: J gene, V gene, D gene, clone size, CDR3 protein, CDR3 DNA. D genes are given only for firm matches. The size entry is marked missing in some rows and otherwise reads once, few, many or a size class.

TRBJ1-2 | TRBV2 | NA | NA | CASRRPEANYGYTF | TGTGCCAGCAGGAGACCTGAGGCGAACTATGGCTACACCTTC
TRBJ1-2 | TRBV5-6 | NA | NA | CASSPAEGTPTHGYTF | TGTGCCAGCAGCCCCGCGGAGGGGACCCCAACACATGGCTACACCTTC
TRBJ2-3 | TRBV27 | TRBD2 | NA | CASSFPNPAGLAPSDTQYF | TGTGCCAGCAGTTTCCCCAACCCCGCGGGACTAGCGCCGAGCGATACGCAGTATTTT
TRBJ1-2 | TRBV5-6 | TRBD1 | NA | CASSMTGTPGNTF | TGTGCCAGCAGCATGACAGGGACCCCCGGTAACACCTTC
TRBJ2-5 | TRBV2 | NA | once | CASSEVARQETQYF | TGTGCCAGCAGTGAAGTGGCACGCCAAGAGACCCAGTACTTC
TRBJ2-3 | TRBV19 | NA | NA | CASSIFLGLRTDTQYF | TGTGCCAGTAGTATCTTTTTGGGACTTCGGACAGATACGCAGTATTTT
TRBJ1-3 | TRBV28 | NA | NA | CASRHQTGNTIYF | TGTGCCAGCCGACACCAAACTGGAAACACCATATATTTT
TRBJ1-1 | TRBV6-5 | NA | few | CASNTPGYTEAFF | TGTGCCAGCAACACCCCGGGATACACTGAAGCTTTCTTT
TRBJ2-5 | TRBV2 | TRBD2 | NA | CASKGTSGQETQYF | TGTGCCAGCAAAGGGACTAGCGGGCAAGAGACCCAGTACTTC
TRBJ2-1 | TRBV11-3 | NA | NA | CASSLGSLDEQFF | TGTGCCAGCAGCTTAGGGAGTCTTGATGAGCAGTTCTTC
TRBJ1-2 | TRBV2 | TRBD1 | NA | CASSPEGQGGGYTF | TGTGCCAGCAGTCCGGAGGGACAGGGGGGCGGCTACACCTTC
TRBJ2-3 | TRBV29-1 | TRBD1 | NA | CSVEETGAPGEYF | TGCAGCGTTGAAGAGACAGGGGCTCCCGGAGAGTATTTT
TRBJ1-2 | TRBV2 | TRBD1 | NA | CASSARTGGYSNYGYTF | TGTGCCAGCAGTGCCCGGACAGGGGGCTACTCTAACTATGGCTACACCTTC
TRBJ2-7 | TRBV18 | TRBD2 | NA | CASSPGTSGTYEQYF | TGTGCCAGCTCACCAGGGACTAGCGGCACCTACGAGCAGTACTTC
TRBJ2-1 | TRBV2 | NA | NA | CASSEAGGRGVYNEQFF | TGTGCCAGCAGTGAAGCAGGAGGCAGGGGTGTTTACAATGAGCAGTTCTTC
TRBJ2-5 | TRBV7-8 | NA | NA | CASSSRETQYF | TGTGCCAGCAGCTCCCGAGAGACCCAGTACTTC
TRBJ1-2 | TRBV7-9 | TRBD1 | NA | CASSLLDRGQGYTF | TGTGCCAGCAGCTTACTCGACAGGGGGCAAGGCTACACCTTC
TRBJ1-2 | TRBV19 | NA | NA | CASSRSRDYFLGYTF | TGTGCCAGTAGTCGATCTCGGGACTATTTCTTGGGCTACACCTTC
TRBJ2-1 | TRBV28 | TRBD1 | NA | CASRNRDRVNEQFF | TGTGCCAGCAGGAACCGGGACAGGGTGAATGAGCAGTTCTTC
TRBJ2-1 | TRBV11-2 | TRBD2 | NA | CASSAGLVNEQFF | TGTGCCAGCAGCGCCGGACTAGTCAATGAGCAGTTCTTC
TRBJ2-3 | TRBV30 | NA | few | CAWSVRRLEGLPPDTQYF | TGTGCCTGGAGTGTACGTCGGTTGGAGGGACTGCCCCCAGATACGCAGTATTTT
TRBJ1-5 | TRBV2 | NA | NA | CASSDILNQPQHF | TGTGCCAGCAGTGATATCCTTAATCAGCCCCAGCATTTT
TRBJ1-2 | TRBV19 | TRBD1 | few | CASSMGTDLYGYTF | TGTGCCAGTAGTATGGGGACAGACCTCTATGGCTACACCTTC